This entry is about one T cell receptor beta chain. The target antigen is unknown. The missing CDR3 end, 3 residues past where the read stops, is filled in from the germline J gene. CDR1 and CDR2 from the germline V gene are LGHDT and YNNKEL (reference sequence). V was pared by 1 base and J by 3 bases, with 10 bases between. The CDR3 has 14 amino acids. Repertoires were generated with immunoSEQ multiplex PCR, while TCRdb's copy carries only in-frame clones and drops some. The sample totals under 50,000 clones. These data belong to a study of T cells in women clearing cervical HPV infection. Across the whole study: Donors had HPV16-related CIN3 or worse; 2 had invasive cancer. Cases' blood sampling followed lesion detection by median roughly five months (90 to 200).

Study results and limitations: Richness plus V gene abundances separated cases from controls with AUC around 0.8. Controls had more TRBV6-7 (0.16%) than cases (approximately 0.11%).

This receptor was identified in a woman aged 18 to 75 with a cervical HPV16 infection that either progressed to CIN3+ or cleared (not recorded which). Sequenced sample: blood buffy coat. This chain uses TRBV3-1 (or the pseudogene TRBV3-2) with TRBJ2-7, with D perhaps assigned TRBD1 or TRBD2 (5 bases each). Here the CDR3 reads CASSQVEGNYEQYF. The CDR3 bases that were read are TGTGCCAGCAGCCAAGTCGAGGGGAACTACGAG.